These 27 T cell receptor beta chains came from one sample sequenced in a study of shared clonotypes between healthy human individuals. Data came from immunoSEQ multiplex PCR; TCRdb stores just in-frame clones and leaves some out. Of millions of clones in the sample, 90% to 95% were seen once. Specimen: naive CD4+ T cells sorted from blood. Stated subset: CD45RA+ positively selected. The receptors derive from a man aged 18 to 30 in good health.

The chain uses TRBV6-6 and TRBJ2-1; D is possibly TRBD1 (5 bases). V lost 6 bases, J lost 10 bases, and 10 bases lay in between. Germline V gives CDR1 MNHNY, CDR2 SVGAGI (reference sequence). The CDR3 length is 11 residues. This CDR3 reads CASSQGKEQFF. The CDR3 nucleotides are TGTGCCAGCAGCCAGGGTAAGGAGCAGTTCTTC.

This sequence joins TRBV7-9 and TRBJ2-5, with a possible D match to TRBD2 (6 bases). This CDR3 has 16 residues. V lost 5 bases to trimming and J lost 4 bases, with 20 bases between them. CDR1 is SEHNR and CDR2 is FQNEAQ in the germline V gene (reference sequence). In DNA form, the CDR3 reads TGTGCCAGCAGCCGCGGGACGGTGGATACTGCAGAGACCCAGTACTTC. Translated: CASSRGTVDTAETQYF.

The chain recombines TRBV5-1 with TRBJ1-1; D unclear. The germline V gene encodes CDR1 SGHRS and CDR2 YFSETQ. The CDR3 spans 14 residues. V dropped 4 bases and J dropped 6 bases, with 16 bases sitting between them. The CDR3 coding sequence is TGCGCCAGCAGCAGCGAAAACCCAGAGGCTGAAGCTTTCTTT. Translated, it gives CASSSENPEAEAFF.

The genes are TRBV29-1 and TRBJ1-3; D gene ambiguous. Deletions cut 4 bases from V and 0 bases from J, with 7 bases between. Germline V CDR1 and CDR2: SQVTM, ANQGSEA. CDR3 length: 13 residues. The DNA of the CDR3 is TGCAGCGTTGCCCACACCTCTGGAAACACCATATATTTT. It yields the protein CSVAHTSGNTIYF. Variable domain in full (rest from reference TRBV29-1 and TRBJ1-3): SAVISQKPSRDICQRGTSLTIQCQVDSQVTMMFWYRQQPGQSLTLIATANQGSEATYESGFVIDKFPISRPNLTFSTLTVSNMSPEDSSIYLCSVAHTSGNTIYFGEGSWLTVV.

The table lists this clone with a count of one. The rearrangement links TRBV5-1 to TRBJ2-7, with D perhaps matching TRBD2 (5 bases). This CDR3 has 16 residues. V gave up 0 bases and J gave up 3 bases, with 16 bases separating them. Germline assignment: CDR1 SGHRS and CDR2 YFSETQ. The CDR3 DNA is TGCGCCAGCAGCTTGGGGGGAGAGGGAGCGGTCTACGAGCAGTACTTC. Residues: CASSLGGEGAVYEQYF.

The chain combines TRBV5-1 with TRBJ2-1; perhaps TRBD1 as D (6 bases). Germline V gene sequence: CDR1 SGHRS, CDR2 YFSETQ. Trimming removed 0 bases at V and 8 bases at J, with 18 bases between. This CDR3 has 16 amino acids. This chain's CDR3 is CASSLARGIRGDEQFF. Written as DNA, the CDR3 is TGCGCCAGCAGCTTGGCAAGGGGGATTCGAGGCGATGAGCAGTTCTTC.

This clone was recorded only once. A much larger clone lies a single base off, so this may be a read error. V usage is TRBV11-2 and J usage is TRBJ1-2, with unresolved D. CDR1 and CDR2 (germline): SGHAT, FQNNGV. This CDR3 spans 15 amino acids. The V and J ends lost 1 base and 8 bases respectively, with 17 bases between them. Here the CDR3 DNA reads TGTGCCAGCAGCTTAGGGTTTAGCCAGGCACGCGGCTACACCTTC. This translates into CASSLGFSQARGYTF. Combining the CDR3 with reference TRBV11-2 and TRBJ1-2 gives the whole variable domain EAGVAQSPRYKIIEKRQSVAFWCNPISGHATLYWYQQILGQGPKLLIQFQNNGVVDDSQLPKDRFSAERLKGVDSTLKIQPAKLEDSAVYLCASSLGFSQARGYTFGSGTRLTVV.

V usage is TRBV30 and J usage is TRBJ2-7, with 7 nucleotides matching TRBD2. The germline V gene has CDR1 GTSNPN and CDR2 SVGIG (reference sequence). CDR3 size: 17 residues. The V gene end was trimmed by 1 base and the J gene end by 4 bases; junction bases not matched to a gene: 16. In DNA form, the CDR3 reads TGTGCCTGGAGTGCTAACAACGGGGCGCGGGAGCTTTACGAGCAGTACTTC. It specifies CAWSANNGARELYEQYF.

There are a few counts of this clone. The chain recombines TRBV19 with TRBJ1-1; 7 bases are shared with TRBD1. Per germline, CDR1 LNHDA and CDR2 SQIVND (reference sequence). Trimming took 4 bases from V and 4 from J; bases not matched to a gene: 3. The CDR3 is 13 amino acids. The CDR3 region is CASSTPGGTEAFF. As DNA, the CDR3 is TGTGCCAGTAGTACTCCAGGGGGCACTGAAGCTTTCTTT.

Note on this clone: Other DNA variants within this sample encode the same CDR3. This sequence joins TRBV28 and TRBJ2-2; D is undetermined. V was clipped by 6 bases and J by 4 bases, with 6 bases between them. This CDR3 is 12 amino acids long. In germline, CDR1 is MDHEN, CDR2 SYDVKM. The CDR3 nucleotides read TGTGCCAGCAGCCTGGGCACCGGGGAGCTGTTTTTT. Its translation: CASSLGTGELFF.

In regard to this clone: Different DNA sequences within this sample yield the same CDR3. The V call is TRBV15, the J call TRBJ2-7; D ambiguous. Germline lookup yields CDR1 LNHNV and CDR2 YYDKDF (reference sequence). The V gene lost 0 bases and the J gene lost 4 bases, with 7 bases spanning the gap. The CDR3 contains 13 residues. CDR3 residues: CATSRDLRYEQYF. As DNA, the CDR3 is TGTGCCACCAGCAGAGATCTCCGGTACGAGCAGTACTTC. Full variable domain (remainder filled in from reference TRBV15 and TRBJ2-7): DAMVIQNPRYQVTQFGKPVTLSCSQTLNHNVMYWYQQKSSQAPKLLFHYYDKDFNNEADTPDNFQSRRPNTSFCFLDIRSPGLGDTAMYLCATSRDLRYEQYFGPGTRLTVT.

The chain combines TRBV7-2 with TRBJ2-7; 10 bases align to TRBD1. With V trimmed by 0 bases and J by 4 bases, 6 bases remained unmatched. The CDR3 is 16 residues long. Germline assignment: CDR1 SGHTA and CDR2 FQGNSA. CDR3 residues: CASSLALGQGLYEQYF. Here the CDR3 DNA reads TGTGCCAGCAGCTTAGCCCTGGGACAGGGGCTTTACGAGCAGTACTTC.

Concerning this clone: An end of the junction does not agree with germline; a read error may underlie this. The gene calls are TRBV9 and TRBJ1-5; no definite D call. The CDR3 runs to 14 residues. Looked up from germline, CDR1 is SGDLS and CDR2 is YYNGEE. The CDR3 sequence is CASSFAASNQPQHF. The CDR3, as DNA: TGTGCCAGCAGCTTCGCTGCGAGCAACCAGCCCCAGCATTTT.

CDR3 residues: CASNPGREEQETQYF. The CDR3 DNA sequence: TGCGCCAGCAACCCTGGGAGGGAGGAGCAAGAGACCCAGTACTTC. The chain links TRBV5-1 to TRBJ2-5; 7 nucleotides agree with TRBD2. The CDR3 has 15 amino acids. Germline CDR1 is SGHRS and CDR2 is YFSETQ. V shed 6 bases, J shed 2 bases, and the junction held 10 bases outside the gene matches. Complete variable domain (other parts from reference TRBV5-1 and TRBJ2-5): KAGVTQTPRYLIKTRGQQVTLSCSPISGHRSVSWYQQTPGQGLQFLFEYFSETQRNKGNFPGRFSGRQFSNSRSEMNVSTLELGDSALYLCASNPGREEQETQYFGPGTRLLVL.

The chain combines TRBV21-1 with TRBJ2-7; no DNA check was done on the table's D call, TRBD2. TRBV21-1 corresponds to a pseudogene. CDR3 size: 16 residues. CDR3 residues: CASSKSETSGVYEQYF. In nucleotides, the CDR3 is TGTGCCAGCAGCAAATCGGAGACTAGCGGGGTCTACGAGCAGTACTTC.

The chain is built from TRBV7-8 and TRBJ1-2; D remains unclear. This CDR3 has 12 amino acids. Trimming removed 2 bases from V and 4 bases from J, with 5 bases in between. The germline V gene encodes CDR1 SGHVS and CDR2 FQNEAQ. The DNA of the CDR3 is TGTGCCAGCAGCTTACTGTCCTATGGCTACACCTTC. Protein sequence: CASSLLSYGYTF.

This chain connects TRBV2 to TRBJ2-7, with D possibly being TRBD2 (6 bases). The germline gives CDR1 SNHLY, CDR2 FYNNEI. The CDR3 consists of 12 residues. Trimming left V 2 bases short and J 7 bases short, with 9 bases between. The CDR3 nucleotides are TGTGCCAGCAGTGAAACGGCGGGGGAGCAGTACTTC. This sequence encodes CASSETAGEQYF.

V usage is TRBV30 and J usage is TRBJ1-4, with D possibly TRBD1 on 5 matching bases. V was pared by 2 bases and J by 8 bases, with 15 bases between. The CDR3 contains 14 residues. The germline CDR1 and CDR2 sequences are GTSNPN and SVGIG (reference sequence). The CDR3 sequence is CAWSPFRDEEKLFF. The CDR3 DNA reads TGTGCCTGGAGTCCCTTCAGGGATGAGGAAAAACTGTTTTTT.

CDR3 region: CASSPIPGANSPLHF. The CDR3 DNA reads TGCGCCAGCAGCCCGATTCCCGGGGCTAATTCACCCCTCCACTTT. This chain links TRBV5-1 with TRBJ1-6; D is perhaps TRBD1 (5 bases). V dropped 4 bases and J dropped 6 bases, with 14 bases sitting between them. The CDR3 is 15 residues long. Germline CDR1 and CDR2: SGHRS and YFSETQ.

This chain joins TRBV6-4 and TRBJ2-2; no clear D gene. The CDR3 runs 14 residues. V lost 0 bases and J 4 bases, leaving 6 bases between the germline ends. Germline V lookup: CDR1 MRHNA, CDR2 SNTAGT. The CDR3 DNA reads TGTGCCAGCAGTGACTCGATTGCCACCGGGGAGCTGTTTTTT. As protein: CASSDSIATGELFF.

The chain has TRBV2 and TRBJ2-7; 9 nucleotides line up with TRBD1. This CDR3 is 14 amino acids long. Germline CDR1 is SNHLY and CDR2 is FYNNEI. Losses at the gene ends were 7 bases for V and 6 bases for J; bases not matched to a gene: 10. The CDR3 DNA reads TGTGCCAGCACGAGGGGGACAGGGTTCTTCGAGCAGTACTTC. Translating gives CASTRGTGFFEQYF.

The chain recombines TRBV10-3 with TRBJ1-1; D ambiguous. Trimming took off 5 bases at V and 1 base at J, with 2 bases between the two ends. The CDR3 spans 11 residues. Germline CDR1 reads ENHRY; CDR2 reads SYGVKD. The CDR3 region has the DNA TGTGCCATCAGTACGAACACTGAAGCTTTCTTT. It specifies CAISTNTEAFF.

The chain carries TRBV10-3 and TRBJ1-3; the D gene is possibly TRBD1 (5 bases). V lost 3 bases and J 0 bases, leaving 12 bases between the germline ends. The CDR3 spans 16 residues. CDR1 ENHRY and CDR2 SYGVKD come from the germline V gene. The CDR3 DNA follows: TGTGCCATCAGTGAAGTGCGGGGCCTCTCTGGAAACACCATATATTTT. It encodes CAISEVRGLSGNTIYF.

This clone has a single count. The chain's CDR3 is CASGQGSNTEAFF. DNA for the CDR3: TGTGCCAGCGGACAGGGGTCTAACACTGAAGCTTTCTTT. V gene TRBV6-1 combines with J gene TRBJ1-1; TRBD1 matches 9 bases. Looked up from germline, CDR1 is MNHNS and CDR2 is SASEGT. Trimming removed 8 bases from V and 2 bases from J; junction bases left unmatched: 3. The CDR3 spans 13 residues.

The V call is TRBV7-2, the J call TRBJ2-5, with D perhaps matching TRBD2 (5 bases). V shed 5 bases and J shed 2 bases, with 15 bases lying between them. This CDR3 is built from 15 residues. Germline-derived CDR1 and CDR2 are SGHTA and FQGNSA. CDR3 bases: TGTGCCAGCAGCCTAATAGTGACGGGACAAGAGACCCAGTACTTC. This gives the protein CASSLIVTGQETQYF.

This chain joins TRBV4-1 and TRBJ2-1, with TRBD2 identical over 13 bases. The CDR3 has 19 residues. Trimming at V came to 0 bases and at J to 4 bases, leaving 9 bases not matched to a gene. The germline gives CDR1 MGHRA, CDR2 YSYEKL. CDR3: CASSQEPTSGRISYNEQFF. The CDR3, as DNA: TGCGCCAGCAGCCAAGAACCGACTAGCGGGAGGATTTCGTACAATGAGCAGTTCTTC.

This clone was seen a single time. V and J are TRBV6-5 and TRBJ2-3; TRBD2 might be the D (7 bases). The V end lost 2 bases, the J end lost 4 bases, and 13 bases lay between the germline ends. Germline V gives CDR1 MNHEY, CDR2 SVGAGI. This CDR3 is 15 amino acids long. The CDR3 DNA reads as TGTGCCAGCAGTTACGGCGGGGGCGAAGCAGATACGCAGTATTTT. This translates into CASSYGGGEADTQYF.